This entry lists 30 T cell receptor beta chains sequenced from one sample in a study of identifying expanded T cells in peripheral blood. Measured with immunoSEQ multiplex PCR; TCRdb has only the in-frame clones, and not every one. The table lists 70,000 or so clones, roughly 90% of them singletons. Sequenced input: blood. The origin of the receptors is a person aged 18 to 70 in good health.

This chain connects TRBV5-6 to TRBJ2-1, with 7 bases that match TRBD2. From germline, CDR1 is SGHDT and CDR2 YYEEEE. CDR3 length: 15 residues. The junction had 8 bases not matched to a gene; V was cut back by 4 bases and J by 4 bases. CDR3 bases: TGTGCCAGCAGCGAATACCGGGACTATTACAATGAGCAGTTCTTC. It specifies CASSEYRDYYNEQFF. The full variable domain, completed using reference TRBV5-6 and TRBJ2-1, is DAGVTQSPTHLIKTRGQQVTLRCSPKSGHDTVSWYQQALGQGPQFIFQYYEEEERQRGNFPDRFSGHQFPNYSSELNVNALLLGDSALYLCASSEYRDYYNEQFFGPGTRLTVL.

The chain is built from TRBV5-4 and TRBJ1-4; TRBD1 might be the D (5 bases). Germline V gene sequence: CDR1 SGHNT, CDR2 YYREEE (reference sequence). CDR3 length: 15 residues. V was clipped by 0 bases and J by 8 bases, with 14 bases between them. CDR3 bases: TGTGCCAGCAGCTTGGCTGGCCAGGGTCGAGAAAAACTGTTTTTT. This codes for CASSLAGQGREKLFF. The complete variable domain, with remaining parts taken from reference TRBV5-4 and TRBJ1-4, reads ETGVTQSPTHLIKTRGQQVTLRCSSQSGHNTVSWYQQALGQGPQFIFQYYREEENGRGNFPPRFSGLQFPNYSSELNVNALELDDSALYLCASSLAGQGREKLFFGSGTQLSVL.

The chain uses TRBV25-1 and TRBJ1-6; D might be TRBD1 (6 bases). Trimming cost V 4 bases and J 6 bases, with 10 bases left between them. This CDR3 spans 14 amino acids. Germline loops: CDR1 MGHDK, CDR2 SYGVNS. The CDR3 reads CASSGGQSNSPLHF. The CDR3 DNA sequence: TGTGCCAGCAGTGGGGGACAAAGTAATTCACCCCTCCACTTT.

J is TRBJ2-6 and V is TRBV21-1; the table calls TRBD1, which could not be checked here. TRBV21-1 is listed as a pseudogene. This CDR3 region has 19 residues. This CDR3 is CASSKRGTGTGLRANVLTF. In DNA, the CDR3 is TGTGCCAGCAGCAAAAGGGGTACCGGGACAGGGCTCAGGGCCAACGTCCTGACTTTC.

This clone was counted only a few times. The chain recombines TRBV5-4 with TRBJ2-7; no reliable D call. Germline CDR1 reads SGHNT; CDR2 reads YYREEE (reference sequence). The length of the CDR3 is 13 residues. V lost 1 base to trimming and J lost 3 bases, with 8 bases between them. In nucleotides, the CDR3 is TGTGCCAGCAGCTTGAGCACTGGCTACGAGCAGTACTTC. Protein product: CASSLSTGYEQYF.

V and J are TRBV25-1 and TRBJ2-5; D possibly corresponds to TRBD1 (5 bases). The CDR3 has 15 amino acids. Germline V lookup: CDR1 MGHDK, CDR2 SYGVNS. Trimming removed 6 bases from V and 5 bases from J, with 19 bases in between. The CDR3 nucleotides are TGTGCCAGCAGCGTAGGGCAAGGGGATGGGGAGACCCAGTACTTC. Amino acids: CASSVGQGDGETQYF.

This clone occurred once. The genes are TRBV4-3 and TRBJ1-1, with D possibly matching TRBD1 (6 bases). The CDR3 extends over 17 amino acids. Germline CDR1 is LGHNA and CDR2 is YSLEER. Trimming took off 4 bases at V and 0 bases at J, with 18 bases between the two ends. The CDR3 DNA follows: TGCGCCAGCAGCCGAGGACTCAGGGGAGGGGTGAACACTGAAGCTTTCTTT. Protein: CASSRGLRGGVNTEAFF.

This rearrangement joins TRBV9 to TRBJ1-4; D is perhaps TRBD1 (5 bases). Germline V gene lookup returns CDR1 SGDLS and CDR2 YYNGEE. V dropped 7 bases and J dropped 0 bases, with 13 bases sitting between them. The CDR3 is made up of 15 amino acids. CDR3 sequence reads: CASSNRGSTNEKLFF. The CDR3 DNA reads TGTGCCAGCTCCAATCGGGGGTCAACTAATGAAAAACTGTTTTTT. The whole variable domain, remainder taken from reference TRBV9 and TRBJ1-4, is DSGVTQTPKHLITATGQRVTLRCSPRSGDLSVYWYQQSLDQGLQFLIQYYNGEERAKGNILERFSAQQFPDLHSELNLSSLELGDSALYFCASSNRGSTNEKLFFGSGTQLSVL.

The chain couples TRBV15 to TRBJ2-1, with TRBD2 identical over 10 bases. The junction had 22 bases not matched to a gene; V was cut back by 0 bases and J by 5 bases. Germline V gives CDR1 LNHNV, CDR2 YYDKDF (reference sequence). The CDR3 is 22 amino acids. CDR3 in amino acids: CATSRDRWGLAGVAPPHNEQFF. CDR3 coding DNA: TGTGCCACCAGCAGAGATCGATGGGGTCTAGCGGGAGTAGCCCCCCCACACAATGAGCAGTTCTTC.

The J gene is TRBJ1-1, the V gene TRBV27; D is perhaps TRBD1 (6 bases). The V gene lost 0 bases and the J gene lost 4 bases, with 12 bases spanning the gap. The CDR3 covers 15 residues. The germline gives CDR1 MNHEY, CDR2 SMNVEV (reference sequence). The CDR3 spells CASSLSLTGGTEAFF. The CDR3 DNA reads as TGTGCCAGCAGTTTATCCCTGACAGGTGGCACTGAAGCTTTCTTT.

This clone was found once. The rearrangement joins TRBV10-3 to TRBJ2-6; tentatively, D is TRBD1 or TRBD2 (5 bases each). This CDR3 is 17 amino acids long. Trimming stripped 7 bases from V and 0 bases from J, with 16 bases between. The V gene's germline CDR1 is ENHRY and CDR2 SYGVKD. The CDR3 region is CAIMESGTYSGANVLTF. The DNA for the CDR3 is TGTGCCATCATGGAGTCAGGGACCTACTCTGGGGCCAACGTCCTGACTTTC.

This clone appeared a single time. V gene TRBV7-2 combines with J gene TRBJ2-3, with TRBD2 as a possible D gene (6 bases). V was pared by 4 bases and J by 1 base, with 9 bases between. This CDR3 has 14 residues. Germline CDR1 reads SGHTA; CDR2 reads FQGNSA. The CDR3 loop is CASSSSGRTDTQYF. CDR3 bases: TGTGCCAGCAGCTCAAGCGGGCGCACAGATACGCAGTATTTT.

This chain joins TRBV28 and TRBJ2-7; D might be TRBD1 (6 bases). This CDR3 spans 16 amino acids. CDR1 is MDHEN and CDR2 is SYDVKM in the germline V gene. Trimming removed 7 bases from V and 1 base from J, with 20 bases in between. The chain's CDR3 is CASNESGVGHSYEQYF. CDR3 DNA sequence: TGTGCCAGCAACGAATCAGGGGTAGGCCATTCCTACGAGCAGTACTTC. Full variable domain (remainder filled in from reference TRBV28 and TRBJ2-7): DVKVTQSSRYLVKRTGEKVFLECVQDMDHENMFWYRQDPGLGLRLIYFSYDVKMKEKGDIPEGYSVSREKKERFSLILESASTNQTSMYLCASNESGVGHSYEQYFGPGTRLTVT.

The DNA for the CDR3 is TGTGCCAGCAGTGTGGAGGGGGGGAATGAAAAACTGTTTTTT. Translation gives CASSVEGGNEKLFF. The chain carries TRBV2 and TRBJ1-4; possibly TRBD1 for D (6 bases). Germline CDR1 SNHLY, CDR2 FYNNEI. V lost 4 bases, J lost 5 bases, and 11 bases lay in between. CDR3 length: 14 amino acids. Complete variable domain (other parts from reference TRBV2 and TRBJ1-4): EPEVTQTPSHQVTQMGQEVILRCVPISNHLYFYWYRQILGQKVEFLVSFYNNEISEKSEIFDDQFSVERPDGSNFTLKIRSTKLEDSAMYFCASSVEGGNEKLFFGSGTQLSVL.

The rearrangement joins TRBV7-2 to TRBJ1-3; tentatively, D is TRBD1 (5 bases). This CDR3 is built from 15 residues. The germline V gene encodes CDR1 SGHTA and CDR2 FQGNSA. The germline V and J ends were trimmed by 3 bases and 0 bases, with 9 bases remaining between them. The chain's CDR3 is CASSFNTGSGNTIYF. The CDR3 bases are TGTGCCAGCAGCTTTAATACAGGCTCTGGAAACACCATATATTTT.

This clone was seen a few times. The chain employs TRBV4-1 and TRBJ1-1; no clear D gene. Trimming stripped 3 bases from V and 2 bases from J, with 10 bases between. The CDR3 is made up of 14 amino acids. CDR1 is MGHRA, CDR2 YSYEKL, per germline. The chain's CDR3 is CASSQATTNTEAFF. As DNA, the CDR3 is TGCGCCAGCAGCCAGGCCACAACAAACACTGAAGCTTTCTTT.

The chain joins TRBV5-1 to TRBJ2-3; unclear D gene. This CDR3 region has 14 residues. The V gene lost 4 bases and the J gene lost 6 bases, with 15 bases spanning the gap. Germline CDR1 SGHRS, CDR2 YFSETQ. The CDR3 here is CASSADHGRDTQYF. CDR3 in DNA: TGCGCCAGCAGCGCCGACCATGGTCGGGATACGCAGTATTTT.

The genes are TRBV10-1 and TRBJ2-1; TRBD2 matches 7 bases. The CDR3 spans 14 residues. The germline V gene has CDR1 WNHNN and CDR2 SYGVQD (reference sequence). The J segment lost 1 base and the V segment lost 9 bases, leaving 6 bases of the junction unmatched. The CDR3, as DNA: TGCGCCAGTCTAGTAGCGGGTTCCTACAATGAGCAGTTCTTC. This sequence encodes CASLVAGSYNEQFF.

This chain joins TRBV12-5 and TRBJ2-1; D is possibly TRBD1 or TRBD2 (6 bases each). The CDR3 is 18 residues long. The germline V gene encodes CDR1 LGHNT and CDR2 FRNRAP. The V end lost 2 bases, the J end lost 7 bases, and 24 bases lay between the germline ends. The CDR3 loop is CASGLSVDWGTGTNEQFF. The CDR3 DNA reads TGTGCTAGTGGTTTGAGTGTCGATTGGGGGACTGGGACAAATGAGCAGTTCTTC.

The rearrangement uses TRBV6-1 and TRBJ2-7, with TRBD2 identical over 7 bases. Germline CDR1 MNHNS, CDR2 SASEGT. The length of the CDR3 is 17 residues. V was pared by 1 base and J by 0 bases, with 9 bases of the junction left unmatched. The CDR3 protein is CASSEEEWGGSSYEQYF. DNA of the CDR3: TGTGCCAGCAGTGAAGAGGAGTGGGGGGGGTCCTCCTACGAGCAGTACTTC.

The chain links TRBV7-8 to TRBJ2-2; tentatively, D is TRBD2 (7 bases). The germline CDR1 and CDR2 sequences are SGHVS and FQNEAQ. The CDR3 loop spans 13 amino acids. The CDR3 spells CAGGGPNTGELFF. CDR3 coding DNA: TGTGCGGGCGGGGGCCCGAACACCGGGGAGCTGTTTTTT.

This chain joins TRBV27 and TRBJ2-1; TRBD2 matches at 12 bases. V was clipped by 5 bases and J by 1 base; unmatched bases: 3. The germline CDR1 and CDR2 sequences are MNHEY and SMNVEV (reference sequence). CDR3 size: 16 residues. CDR3 sequence (DNA): TGTGCCAGCAGTGGGGGGACTAGCGGGTCCTACAATGAGCAGTTCTTC. Translation: CASSGGTSGSYNEQFF.

This chain uses TRBV19 with TRBJ2-3; TRBD2 is a possible D gene (6 bases). In germline, CDR1 is LNHDA, CDR2 SQIVND (reference sequence). There are 12 residues in the CDR3. With 9 bases removed from V and 5 bases from J, the gap between germline ends came to 12 bases. The CDR3 DNA reads as TGTGCCAGCACACTGGGAGGAGATACGCAGTATTTT. Translating it yields CASTLGGDTQYF. Full variable domain (rest looked up from reference TRBV19 and TRBJ2-3): DGGITQSPKYLFRKEGQNVTLSCEQNLNHDAMYWYRQDPGQGLRLIYYSQIVNDFQKGDIAEGYSVSREKKESFPLTVTSAQKNPTAFYLCASTLGGDTQYFGPGTRLTVL.

Note on this clone: The junction departs from germline at one end; a sequencing error may be responsible. V is TRBV7-7 and J is TRBJ2-5, with 8 bases fitting TRBD1. The CDR3 extends over 15 amino acids. Germline V CDR1 and CDR2: SSHAT, FNYEAQ (reference sequence). CDR3 amino acids: CASSPMDRAVETQYF. Here the CDR3 DNA reads TGTGCTAGCAGCCCAATGGACAGGGCGGTGGAGACCCAGTACTTC.

The V and J genes are TRBV5-4 and TRBJ2-2, with D perhaps being TRBD1 or TRBD2 (5 bases each). Between the trimmed V and J ends, which lost 0 bases and 0 bases, there was a span of 9 bases. Germline V gene data show CDR1 as SGHNT and CDR2 as YYREEE (reference sequence). The CDR3 sequence is 16 residues long. CDR3 protein: CASSLERGANTGELFF. Written as DNA, the CDR3 is TGTGCCAGCAGCTTGGAGAGGGGCGCGAACACCGGGGAGCTGTTTTTT.

The chain joins TRBV7-3 to TRBJ2-3, with TRBD2 matching 9 bases. The CDR3 totals 14 residues. With 4 bases clipped from V and 4 bases from J, the junction kept 3 bases outside the gene matches. CDR1 is SGHTA and CDR2 is FQGTGA in the germline V gene. CDR3 protein: CASSSGLAADTQYF. CDR3 coding DNA: TGTGCCAGCAGCTCGGGACTAGCAGCAGATACGCAGTATTTT.

This clone was detected a few times. The chain combines TRBV11-2 with TRBJ2-3; 7 bases agree with TRBD2. Unmatched junction bases numbered 11, after V lost 5 bases and J lost 6 bases. The CDR3 length is 15 residues. The germline V gene encodes CDR1 SGHAT and CDR2 FQNNGV. CDR3 coding DNA: TGTGCCAGCAGCCCTCGGACGGGGGGTATGGATACGCAGTATTTT. This codes for CASSPRTGGMDTQYF.

CDR3 coding DNA: TGCGCCAGCAGCCACCGGACTAGCGGGAGCTACGAGCAGTACTTC. Amino acids: CASSHRTSGSYEQYF. V and J are TRBV4-1 and TRBJ2-7; 13 positions agree with TRBD2. After removal of 3 bases from V and 3 bases from J, the junction contained 2 bases not matched to a gene. The germline V gene has CDR1 MGHRA and CDR2 YSYEKL. CDR3 length equals 15 residues.

The sample holds a few counts of this clone. The chain combines TRBV2 with TRBJ1-1; D is uncertain. The CDR3 extends over 13 amino acids. Germline lookup yields CDR1 SNHLY and CDR2 FYNNEI. Trimming pared 8 bases from V and 0 bases from J, leaving 10 bases between. The CDR3: CASSGGMNTEAFF. The CDR3 DNA follows: TGTGCCAGCTCAGGAGGCATGAACACTGAAGCTTTCTTT.

This clone was detected only once. The chain employs TRBV7-9 and TRBJ1-2; no definite D call. Germline V CDR1 and CDR2: SEHNR, FQNEAQ (reference sequence). The CDR3 has 13 amino acids. V was shortened by 1 base and J by 5 bases, with 8 bases between the two germline ends. Here the CDR3 reads CASSLDLGYGYTF. The CDR3 coding sequence is TGTGCCAGCAGCTTAGATTTGGGATATGGCTACACCTTC.